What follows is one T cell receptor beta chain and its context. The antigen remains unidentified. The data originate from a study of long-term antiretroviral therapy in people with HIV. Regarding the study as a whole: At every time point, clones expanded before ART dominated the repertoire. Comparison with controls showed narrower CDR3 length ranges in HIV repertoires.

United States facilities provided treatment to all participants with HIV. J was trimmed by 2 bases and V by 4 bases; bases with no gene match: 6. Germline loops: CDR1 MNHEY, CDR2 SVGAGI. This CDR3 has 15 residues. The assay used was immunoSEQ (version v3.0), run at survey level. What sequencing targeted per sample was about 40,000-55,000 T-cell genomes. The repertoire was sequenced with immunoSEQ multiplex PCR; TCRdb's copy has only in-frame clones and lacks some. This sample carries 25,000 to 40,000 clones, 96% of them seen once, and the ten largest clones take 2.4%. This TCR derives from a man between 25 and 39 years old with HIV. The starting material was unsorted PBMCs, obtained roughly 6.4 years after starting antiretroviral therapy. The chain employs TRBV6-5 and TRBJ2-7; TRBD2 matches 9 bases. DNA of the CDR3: TGTGCCAGCAGTTCTCCGGGACTAGCAACCTACGAGCAGTACTTC. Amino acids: CASSSPGLATYEQYF.